The subject of this entry is one TCR beta chain. The target antigen is unknown. The PCR contained 60 Vbeta and 13 Jbeta primers. Repertoires were generated with immunoSEQ multiplex PCR, while TCRdb's copy carries only in-frame clones and drops some. In the table there are approximately 190,000 clones, 82% of which are singletons. The data are from a study of cytomegalovirus exposure and HLA in healthy donors. Study-level results: Most CMV-associated TCR beta chains were later found to appear HLA-restricted. As a later analysis showed, several of the most significant clusters appeared to be linked to common viral pathogens.

From germline, CDR1 is LGHNT and CDR2 FRNRAP. The CDR3 sequence is 14 residues long. V was shortened by 0 bases and J by 3 bases, with 8 bases between the two germline ends. The sequenced sample was PBMCs. The V call is TRBV12-5, the J call TRBJ1-1; D is undetermined. The source is a woman between 18 and 30 years old in good health and CMV-seronegative. This CDR3 reads CASGLVPEDTEAFF. DNA for the CDR3: TGTGCTAGTGGTTTGGTACCAGAGGACACTGAAGCTTTCTTT.